This entry lists 19 T cell receptor beta chains sequenced from one sample in a study of response to subunit inactivated influenza vaccine. TCRdb re-called the RT-PCR reads through MiXCR, storing one row per CDR3 protein. The data hold around 520,000 distinct CDR3 sequences, with about 25% observed a single time. The sequences come from CD4+ T cells sorted from PBMCs, collected roughly 5 days after vaccination. Receptor source: a man aged 45 to 65 who received an inactivated influenza vaccine.

In its sample, this clonotype was seen a few times. The V gene is TRBV10-3, the J gene TRBJ1-1, with a tentative D call TRBD1 (5 bases). The CDR3 extends over 13 amino acids. Deletions cut 4 bases from V and 1 base from J, with 7 bases between. Germline V CDR1 and CDR2: ENHRY, SYGVKD. CDR3 DNA sequence: TGTGCCATCAGTGCCGGGACGAACACTGAAGCTTTCTTT. Protein sequence: CAISAGTNTEAFF.

V usage is TRBV30 and J usage is TRBJ1-4; 9 bases are a match to TRBD1. This CDR3 region has 16 residues. Germline values: CDR1 GTSNPN, CDR2 SVGIG (reference sequence). V shed 6 bases and J 5 bases; nucleotides not matched to a gene: 13. The CDR3 sequence: CACPGQGRRVNEKLFF. DNA for the CDR3: TGTGCCTGCCCGGGACAGGGACGTCGAGTCAATGAAAAACTGTTTTTT.

This chain connects TRBV28 to TRBJ2-7; D perhaps matches TRBD1 (6 bases). V was pared by 3 bases and J by 6 bases, with 15 bases between. CDR3 length: 14 residues. CDR1 is MDHEN, CDR2 SYDVKM, per germline. This CDR3 is CASSLSGAPSEQYF. CDR3 nucleotides: TGTGCCAGCAGTTTGTCAGGGGCTCCCTCCGAGCAGTACTTC.

V gene TRBV20-1 combines with J gene TRBJ2-1; the match to TRBD2 covers 7 bases. This CDR3 contains 14 residues. Germline V gene data show CDR1 as DFQATT and CDR2 as SNEGSKA (reference sequence). Trimming at V came to 1 base and at J to 5 bases, leaving 5 bases not matched to a gene. Written as DNA, the CDR3 is TGCAGTGCTAGAGGGACTAGGGTCGACAATGAGCAGTTCTTC. Translation: CSARGTRVDNEQFF.

The chain joins TRBV20-1 to TRBJ2-2; possibly TRBD2 for D (6 bases). Between the trimmed V and J ends, which lost 6 bases and 2 bases, there was a span of 7 bases. CDR1 and CDR2 from the germline V gene are DFQATT and SNEGSKA (reference sequence). The CDR3 has 12 amino acids. The CDR3 DNA sequence: TGCAGTGCGGCGGGAAACACCGGGGAGCTGTTTTTT. As protein: CSAAGNTGELFF.

The V gene is TRBV5-4, the J gene TRBJ2-5; TRBD1 matches at 8 bases. The CDR3 consists of 15 residues. With V trimmed by 4 bases and J by 4 bases, 9 bases remained unmatched. Germline loops: CDR1 SGHNT, CDR2 YYREEE (reference sequence). The CDR3 sequence: CASSPLHGQGETQYF. The CDR3 nucleotides are TGTGCCAGCAGCCCACTTCATGGACAGGGAGAGACCCAGTACTTC. Complete variable domain (other parts from reference TRBV5-4 and TRBJ2-5): ETGVTQSPTHLIKTRGQQVTLRCSSQSGHNTVSWYQQALGQGPQFIFQYYREEENGRGNFPPRFSGLQFPNYSSELNVNALELDDSALYLCASSPLHGQGETQYFGPGTRLLVL.

A few counts support this clonotype. The J gene is TRBJ2-2, the V gene TRBV29-1; TRBD2 matches 9 bases. The J segment lost 7 bases and the V segment lost 6 bases, leaving 12 bases of the junction unmatched. This CDR3 spans 15 amino acids. CDR1 is SQVTM, CDR2 ANQGSEA, per germline. CDR3 DNA: TGCAGCGTGATGATCGCGGGAGGGCCAGGCGGGGAGCTGTTTTTT. Its protein product is CSVMIAGGPGGELFF.

This clonotype was seen a handful of times. This chain uses TRBV7-9 with TRBJ1-2, with D uncertain. The CDR3 totals 13 residues. CDR1 is SEHNR, CDR2 FQNEAQ, per germline (reference sequence). Trimming left V 5 bases short and J 8 bases short, with 15 bases between. Here the CDR3 DNA reads TGTGCCAGCAGCCCTTCGGAGATTCCCGGCTACACCTTC. Encoded protein: CASSPSEIPGYTF.

The chain links TRBV4-1 to TRBJ1-3, with D possibly TRBD1 on 5 matching bases. The V gene lost 1 base and the J gene lost 4 bases, with 11 bases spanning the gap. The CDR3 contains 15 residues. From germline, CDR1 is MGHRA and CDR2 YSYEKL. The CDR3, as DNA: TGCGCCAGCAGCCAAGTGGAGGGGATCGGAAACACCATATATTTT. It is translated as CASSQVEGIGNTIYF.

The chain recombines TRBV7-6 with TRBJ2-1, with 7 nucleotides matching TRBD2. The CDR3 runs to 13 residues. J was trimmed by 7 bases and V by 1 base; bases with no gene match: 1. Germline V gene sequence: CDR1 SGHVS, CDR2 FNYEAQ. CDR3 in DNA: TGTGCCAGCAGCTTAGGGCGGGAGAATGAGCAGTTCTTC. It yields the protein CASSLGRENEQFF. Full variable domain (missing parts from reference TRBV7-6 and TRBJ2-1): GAGVSQSPRYKVTKRGQDVALRCDPISGHVSLYWYRQALGQGPEFLTYFNYEAQQDKSGLPNDRFSAERPEGSISTLTIQRTEQRDSAMYRCASSLGRENEQFFGPGTRLTVL.

The V call is TRBV4-1, the J call TRBJ2-7; D perhaps matches TRBD1 (6 bases). The CDR3 totals 16 residues. CDR1 MGHRA and CDR2 YSYEKL come from the germline V gene. The V end was cut by 4 bases, the J end by 2 bases, with 18 bases between. The CDR3: CASSLLRTVTTYEQYF. CDR3 in DNA: TGCGCCAGCAGCCTTTTGAGGACAGTTACTACCTACGAGCAGTACTTC.

Only one count was recorded for this clonotype. The rearrangement links TRBV6-1 to TRBJ2-2; D is ambiguous. The germline V and J ends were trimmed by 3 bases and 5 bases, with 7 bases remaining between them. Looked up from germline, CDR1 is MNHNS and CDR2 is SASEGT. The CDR3 covers 13 residues. The CDR3 is CASSEGRTGELFF. In nucleotides, the CDR3 is TGTGCCAGCAGTGAGGGTAGAACCGGGGAGCTGTTTTTT.

This clonotype came up a few times. The chain employs TRBV5-1 and TRBJ2-5, with D hard to call. Trimming took off 0 bases at V and 4 bases at J, with 7 bases between the two ends. The CDR3 is 13 amino acids. Germline CDR1 reads SGHRS; CDR2 reads YFSETQ. The CDR3 region has the DNA TGCGCCAGCAGCTTGGAGTACGGAGAGACCCAGTACTTC. Translating it yields CASSLEYGETQYF.

CDR3 nucleotide sequence: TGTGCCAGCAGCCAAGGGACGGAAAACTATGGCTACACCTTC. Translated: CASSQGTENYGYTF. V usage is TRBV3-1 and J usage is TRBJ1-2; D is undetermined. The CDR3 sequence is 14 residues long. Trimming took off 1 base at V and 2 bases at J, with 8 bases between the two ends. From germline, CDR1 is LGHDT and CDR2 YNNKEL (reference sequence).

The CDR3: CASSIGTVRAYEQYF. The CDR3 bases are TGTGCCAGTAGTATAGGGACAGTGCGAGCCTACGAGCAGTACTTC. The rearrangement uses TRBV19 and TRBJ2-7, with a possible D match to TRBD1 (6 bases). The V gene lost 1 base and the J gene lost 2 bases, with 12 bases spanning the gap. The germline V gene encodes CDR1 LNHDA and CDR2 SQIVND (reference sequence). The CDR3 loop spans 15 amino acids. Full variable domain (missing parts from reference TRBV19 and TRBJ2-7): DGGITQSPKYLFRKEGQNVTLSCEQNLNHDAMYWYRQDPGQGLRLIYYSQIVNDFQKGDIAEGYSVSREKKESFPLTVTSAQKNPTAFYLCASSIGTVRAYEQYFGPGTRLTVT.

This clonotype came up a few times. The chain joins TRBV15 to TRBJ1-4, with D possibly matching TRBD1 (5 bases). Germline V gives CDR1 LNHNV, CDR2 YYDKDF (reference sequence). With 2 bases removed from V and 4 bases from J, the gap between germline ends came to 11 bases. This CDR3 region has 15 residues. CDR3 loop: CATSRNRQNNEKLFF. The CDR3 nucleotides read TGTGCCACCAGCAGAAACCGACAGAATAATGAAAAACTGTTTTTT.

This clonotype appeared a few times. The genes are TRBV12-3 or TRBV12-4 and TRBJ2-3, with D unresolved. Trimming removed 3 bases at V and 6 bases at J, with 13 bases between. This CDR3 comprises 14 residues. The CDR3: CASSLVSRRDTQYF. The CDR3 region has the DNA TGTGCCAGCAGTTTGGTCTCGCGCAGGGATACGCAGTATTTT.

This clonotype was found a few times. The chain uses TRBV4-2 and TRBJ1-3, with no clear D. The CDR3 is 16 residues long. V lost 1 base and J lost 3, with 13 bases in between. Germline V gene lookup returns CDR1 LGHNA and CDR2 YNFKEQ. The CDR3, as DNA: TGTGCCAGCAGCCAAGTTAGCAGCGACTTTGGAAACACCATATATTTT. Its protein is CASSQVSSDFGNTIYF.

A few counts support this clonotype. The chain combines TRBV20-1 with TRBJ2-7, with TRBD2 identical over 7 bases. After removal of 6 bases from V and 3 bases from J, the junction contained 11 bases not matched to a gene. CDR1 DFQATT and CDR2 SNEGSKA come from the germline V gene (reference sequence). The CDR3 loop spans 14 amino acids. CDR3 coding DNA: TGCAGTGCCACCCCATCGGGACTACACTACGAGCAGTACTTC. Residues: CSATPSGLHYEQYF.